The source of this T cell receptor (beta chain) is a study of T cell responses to AZD1222 COVID-19 vaccine. Broader study findings: Vaccine-related CD4 TCRs covered spike, predominating at 160-218 and 743-854.

Worth noting for this clone: Its antigen is as yet unknown.

TCRdb's table, derived via immunoSEQ multiplex PCR, lists solely in-frame clones and lacks some. Here the sample spans fewer than 65,000 clones, 84% being singletons. The sequencing here drew on peripheral blood, taken on day 0 of AZD1222 vaccination. This TCR came from an adult in good health.

The CDR3 nucleotides read TGTGCCAGCGGACAGGGTCCCACTAATGAAAAACTGTTTTTT. Translating it yields CASGQGPTNEKLFF. The chain is built from TRBV28 and TRBJ1-4; 8 bases match TRBD1. Germline V gives CDR1 MDHEN, CDR2 SYDVKM. CDR3 length equals 14 residues. Losses at the gene ends were 8 bases for V and 2 bases for J; bases not matched to a gene: 4.